This TCR beta chain comes out of a study of CD8+CD57+ T cells in acquired aplastic anemia. The template used for profiling TCR beta VDJ and CDR3 was genomic DNA. MiXCR, run by TCRdb on the reads, gives a single entry per CDR3 protein. The sample has 150,000 to 200,000 distinct CDR3 sequences, roughly 48% seen once. CDR1 and CDR2 from the germline V gene are SEHNR and FQNEAQ (reference sequence). There are 12 residues in the CDR3. Trimming stripped 7 bases from V and 7 bases from J, with 11 bases between. This clonotype was counted at least ten times. CD8+CD57+ cell expansion, shown by flow cytometry, had occurred in the patients selected for sequencing.

This receptor was taken from a human donor with aplastic anemia. The sample comprised sorted CD4+, CD8+, or CD8+CD57+ T cells (not recorded which) from PBMCs. The J gene is TRBJ2-1, the V gene TRBV7-9; D may be TRBD1 (5 bases). This CDR3 reads CASTFKGNEQFF. In nucleotides, the CDR3 is TGTGCCAGCACCTTTAAGGGGAATGAGCAGTTCTTC.